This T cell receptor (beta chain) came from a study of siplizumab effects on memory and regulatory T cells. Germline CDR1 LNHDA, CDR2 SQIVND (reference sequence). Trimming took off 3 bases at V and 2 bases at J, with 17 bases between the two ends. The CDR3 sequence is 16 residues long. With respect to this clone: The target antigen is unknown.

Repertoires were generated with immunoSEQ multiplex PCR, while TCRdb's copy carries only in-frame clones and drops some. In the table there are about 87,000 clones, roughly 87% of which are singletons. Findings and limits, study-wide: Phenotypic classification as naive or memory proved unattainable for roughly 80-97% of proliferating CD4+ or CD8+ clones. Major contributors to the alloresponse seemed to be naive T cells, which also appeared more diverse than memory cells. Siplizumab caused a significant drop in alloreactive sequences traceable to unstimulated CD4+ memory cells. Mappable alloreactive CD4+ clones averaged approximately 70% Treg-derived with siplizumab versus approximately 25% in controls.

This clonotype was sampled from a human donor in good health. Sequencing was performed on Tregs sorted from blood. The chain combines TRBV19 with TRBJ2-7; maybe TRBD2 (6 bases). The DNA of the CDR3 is TGTGCCAGTAGTATCCGCGGGACGACGATCACCTACGAGCAGTACTTC. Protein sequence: CASSIRGTTITYEQYF.